The sample holds one count of the clone carrying this T cell receptor (beta chain). Its antigen remains unidentified. Treatment noted: oral pan-JAK inhibitor, 5-10 mg twice daily. In alopecia areata patients, both lesional scalp punch biopsies and peripheral blood were collected. The data derive from a study of CD8+ T cells in alopecia areata. Points from the study as a whole: Researchers report lesional scalp, most notably alopecia totalis/universalis, outstripped normal scalp in clonality.

The sequencing template was cDNA reverse transcribed from extracted RNA. Some clones are missing from TCRdb's copy, which holds only in-frame ones; the method was immunoSEQ multiplex PCR. The data contain roughly 190,000 clones, roughly three fifths of them seen just once; the ten biggest clones take up around 3%. After removal of 5 bases from V and 6 bases from J, the junction contained 5 bases not matched to a gene. This CDR3 has 14 amino acids. Germline V gives CDR1 SGHVS, CDR2 FQNEAQ. The chain joins TRBV7-8 to TRBJ1-5, with TRBD1 matching 9 bases. Sequencing used CD4+ T cells sorted from blood, obtained at week 4, from a patient treated with tofacitinib. The TCR sequence derives from a human donor with alopecia areata. This CDR3 is CASSPDRGFQPQHF. DNA for the CDR3: TGTGCCAGCAGCCCGGACAGGGGTTTTCAGCCCCAGCATTTT.